The entry below gives a single T cell receptor beta chain sequence along with its context. The sample belongs to a study of beta chain features in type 1 diabetes. Background on the study: No age, gender or cell yield differences were seen between patients and healthy donors.

Every bit of the isolated RNA underwent reverse transcription, so sequencing read expressed TCRB transcripts. The repertoire was sequenced with immunoSEQ multiplex PCR; TCRdb's copy has only in-frame clones and lacks some. The table records a few hundred thousand clones, about 32% of them present only once. This CDR3 spans 16 amino acids. V trimming: 2 bases; J trimming: 2 bases; junction bases outside the gene matches: 5. Germline CDR1 reads SEHNR; CDR2 reads FQNEAQ (reference sequence). What was sequenced was naive CD4+ T cells from blood. The sequence was collected from a man aged 18-30 years in good health. The rearrangement links TRBV7-9 to TRBJ2-3; 9 nucleotides agree with TRBD2. CDR3 coding DNA: TGTGCCAGCAGCTTAAGCAGCGGGAGGTACACAGATACGCAGTATTTT. This translates into CASSLSSGRYTDTQYF.